Listed below are T cell receptor beta chains from one sample, sequenced in a study of blood T cell repertoires in COVID-19. The assay was immunoSEQ multiplex PCR, and TCRdb's table has in-frame clones only and misses some. The table lists 210,000 or so clones, approximately 90% of them singletons. The specimen sequenced was peripheral blood. These receptors originate from a middle-aged woman who had recovered from COVID-19. The conserved cysteine and the conserved F or W are not part of the CDR3 here. D genes are given only for firm matches.

TRBV5-1,TRBJ1-1,NA,ASSFEEIGEAF
TRBV20-1,TRBJ1-2,NA,SASSSGVNYGYT
TRBV5-1,TRBJ2-5,TRBD1,ASSPGQGPETQY
TRBV7-8,TRBJ1-3,NA,ASSLRRIGNTIY
TRBV5-1,TRBJ1-4,TRBD1,ASSHGQGATNEKLF
TRBV28,TRBJ2-5,TRBD2,ASRPTGTSGFQETQY
TRBV6-4,TRBJ1-1,TRBD1,ASKPGQGSLTEAF
TRBV3-1/TRBV3-2,TRBJ2-2,TRBD1,ASSVRDRVDAGELF
TRBV18,TRBJ1-1,TRBD1,ASSARTGINTEAF
TRBV19,TRBJ1-2,NA,ASSISRGGYT
TRBV27,TRBJ2-1,NA,ASSPTPRSSYNEQF
TRBV5-5,TRBJ2-7,NA,ASSRRQSSYEQY
TRBV29-1,TRBJ2-7,NA,SVEAGEGYEQY
TRBV3-1/TRBV3-2,TRBJ2-1,TRBD2,ASSPSGVAGNEQF
TRBV11-2,TRBJ2-2,TRBD1,ASSLVTGANTGELF
TRBV5-6,TRBJ2-5,TRBD2,ASSKGTSGGQETQY
TRBV5-8,TRBJ1-2,NA,ASRDRPTASNYGYT
TRBV28,TRBJ2-1,NA,AVFSYNEQF
TRBV28,TRBJ1-2,NA,ASSFGRSNYGYT
TRBV7-2,TRBJ2-7,NA,ASSPFQGLYEQY
TRBV29-1,TRBJ1-3,NA,SVEDQNSGNTIY
TRBV19,TRBJ2-1,TRBD2,ASSILGLVNEQF
TRBV4-3,TRBJ2-3,NA,ASSQDDRGSDTQY
TRBV15,TRBJ2-7,TRBD1,ATSREGTGQVD
TRBV15,TRBJ1-6,TRBD1,ATSRGQGDNSPLH
TRBV30,TRBJ2-7,TRBD1,AWSLGQVSYEQY
TRBV2,TRBJ1-6,NA,ASSEQNNSPLH
TRBV28,TRBJ2-3,TRBD1,ASSLGYRGEKGTDTQY
TRBV5-6,TRBJ1-1,NA,ASSEMTANTEAF
TRBV30,TRBJ2-7,NA,AWSLTSSYEQY
TRBV5-1,TRBJ2-3,NA,ASSLWQITDTQY
TRBV20-1,TRBJ2-1,NA,SASGARSSYNEQF
TRBV2,TRBJ1-1,TRBD1,ASSPLGGGGQAF
TRBV5-5,TRBJ2-5,NA,ASSLGYGEETQY
TRBV29-1,TRBJ1-2,NA,SVVMRQYGYT
TRBV19,TRBJ1-2,NA,ASSISLYGYT
TRBV18,TRBJ1-3,TRBD1,ASSPVTGVDGNTIY
TRBV24-1,TRBJ2-3,NA,ATSDFDSDRADTQY
TRBV7-8,TRBJ1-1,NA,ASSLVGEGAMNTEAF
TRBV11-2,TRBJ1-1,NA,ASSLQFGHKNTEAF
TRBV28,TRBJ1-2,TRBD1,ASSRTGSTYGYT
TRBV10-1,TRBJ2-7,NA,ASSYLSKRLERHEQY
TRBV28,TRBJ1-1,NA,ASSPPGAAAF
TRBV29-1,TRBJ2-5,NA,SVAQETQY
TRBV20-1,TRBJ2-2,NA,SASEASNTGELF
TRBV4-1,TRBJ2-1,NA,ASSQPPESWLAPEQF
TRBV19,TRBJ1-5,NA,ASSIGSGTRYSNQPQH
TRBV6-5,TRBJ1-1,TRBD1,ASSYISGGAEAF
TRBV14,TRBJ1-2,NA,ASSRTSQGSYGYT
TRBV20-1,TRBJ2-1,NA,SARGGDEQF
TRBV6-6,TRBJ1-1,TRBD1,ASSYGQDHEAF
TRBV5-5,TRBJ1-2,NA,ASSSTGNYGYT